The T cell receptor beta chain described here comes from a study of control samples from healthy donors and cancer patients (dated by TCRdb to 2018 to 2020). Libraries were built with the immunoSEQ multiplex PCR assay. TCRdb provides this immuneACCESS table in a form limited to in-frame rearrangements. Some clones are lacking; in checked studies, under half of them reflect an unresolved V gene, and why the rest are absent is not known. This sample is represented by about 180,000 clones; nearly 90% of them were singletons. About 1.4% of the sample belongs to the ten largest clones. CDR1 and CDR2, looked up from the germline V gene, are MNHEY and SVGAGI. Inclusive of the bounding cysteine and phenylalanine, the CDR3 is 13 residues long. The only DNA kept is the CDR3, 39 bases in frame from the first base. V and J are truncated by 4 bases and 6 bases respectively, leaving an intervening sequence of 10 bases.

In the case of this clone: This receptor's antigen is unknown. Qualities for individual bases were not recorded, and no much larger clone is one base off.

Sample: blood. The receptor was isolated from a woman in her forties or fifties in good health. Rearrangement joined TRBV6-5 to TRBJ2-1; the D gene is not confidently resolved. CDR3 sequence: CASSFDLLNEQFF. The nucleotides are TGTGCCAGCAGTTTCGACTTACTCAATGAGCAGTTCTTC.